Sequencing of this T cell receptor beta chain was carried out in a study of cytomegalovirus exposure and HLA in healthy donors (dated by TCRdb to about 2017). For the wider study: According to an earlier analysis of 587 of the donors, 150 million to 200 million T cells yielded 117 million unique TCR beta sequences and about 300 Gb of sequence data. An early release covering around 630 HLA-typed donors comprised roughly 300 gigabases of sequencing data and tens of millions of unique TCR sequences. Of the roughly 390 genotyped donors, approximately 80% fell in the genetic ancestry cluster associated with self-reported Caucasian donors. The study was designed to test whether signatures of past pathogen exposure could be identified by cataloging public T cell receptors. The study used immunosequencing to profile the T cell repertoires of around 600 subjects and linked those repertoires to cytomegalovirus serostatus. Along with the roughly 610-subject first cohort, a separate validation cohort of over a hundred different subjects was used. To predict cytomegalovirus infection status, the study combined high-throughput TCR immunosequencing, statistical association of individual TCRs with disease status, and machine learning. A later analysis re-analyzed previously published TCR beta repertoires from 500 to 700 donors and added high-resolution HLA genotyping to study TCR occurrence patterns. In the later analysis, no new phenotypic data were used to find candidate immune exposures; instead, reliance was placed on TCR beta sequences and their occurrence across donors. In an earlier analysis of a few hundred of the donors, high-throughput TCR beta sequencing was used to judge whether each TCR beta V gene segment behaved as functional or pseudogenic. Alongside the repertoire data, information on donor age, sex, ethnicity and CMV serostatus was compiled. In a later genetic analysis, genome-wide SNP genotypes for about 55% of the roughly 700 donors were used, and that subset was treated as a discovery cohort. All discovery cohort repertoires had been generated on a single sequencing platform. HLA typing included class I and class II loci at four-digit resolution. The number of typed donors differed by locus: about 629-630 for A, B, C, DRB1 and DQB1; 500 to 550 for DQA1; some 610 for DPA1; and around 490 for DPB1. Because of strong linkage in the cohort, roughly 5 DR-DQ haplotypes were treated as single units for association and clustering. Among some 410 genotyped donors of the cohort, an average of 235,054 unique TCR beta nucleotide sequences were sequenced per donor, roughly 20% of them non-productive.

The cohort was made up of under 800 healthy bone marrow donors. At the time of sampling, every cohort member was nominally healthy, though immune exposures that went unrecorded were likely present. The donor was CMV seropositive and was included in the group of approximately 310 seropositive cohort members. Each donor provided a peripheral blood sample, and peripheral blood mononuclear cells were used for TCR beta sequencing. The Qiagen DNeasy Blood Extraction Kit was used to extract genomic DNA from the blood cell samples. Comment on this clone: What antigen it recognizes has not been identified. No base-level quality is on record; no much larger clone is a single base apart.

Results the study describes overall, beyond this receptor: A later genetic analysis reported fewer N-insertions in productive TCRs among donors in an Asian-associated ancestry cluster than the roughly 640-donor mean. Cytomegalovirus status was reported to be diagnosed by the classifier with high specificity and sensitivity in both the original and validation cohorts. Several of the top co-occurrence clusters appeared to be linked to parvovirus B19, influenza, CMV and Epstein-Barr virus, according to a later analysis. Assigning TCR associations to individual alleles was difficult when HLA alleles, especially DR and DQ, strongly co-occurred. CMV serostatus was the only immune exposure information available for the cohort. Because HLA typing was unavailable for some donors at each locus, only the typed subset was used in association tests. In this cohort, only TCR beta chains were sequenced, and detectable features were limited by the absence of alpha or paired-chain data. Some IMGT-functional V segments, including TRBV6-2 and TRBV6-3, could not be told apart with the 87-base-pair reads, so those segments were excluded. According to a later analysis, most CMV-associated TCR beta chains appeared to be HLA-restricted, and the HLA associations seemed to be driven largely by CMV exposure. In a later analysis, TCR association rates were found to vary across HLA loci, with the most associated TCRs seen for DRB1 alleles and the fewest for HLA-C alleles. In a later analysis, around 15,000 TCR beta sequences were associated with specific HLA alleles at a false discovery rate of 0.05. An association between a missense DCLRE1C variant and V-gene and J-gene trimming of TCR beta chains was found in a later genetic analysis and replicated in an independent cohort. Sequencing depth was assumed to be roughly uniform across donors in the presence/absence analyses, though that assumption may not hold. A few of the identified cytomegalovirus-associated TCR beta chains were confirmed in vitro to be specific for cytomegalovirus antigens. In a later analysis, HLA-associated TCR beta chains were found to be more clonally expanded and to have lower generation probabilities than equally common non-associated chains. A further reported finding was that TCR beta sequences accurately predicted the HLA-A and HLA-B alleles for most subjects in the first cohort. A cluster of highly shared sequence variants was judged likely to be a technical artifact of the sequencing pipeline. The authors suggested that the approach could potentially be extended to other disease states and immunological phenotypes. The study listed 164 TCR beta chains as associated with cytomegalovirus. Linkage disequilibrium might explain the correlated functional status among segregating V segments, but an unknown experimental factor could not be excluded. Broadly in line with IMGT annotations, most TCR beta V segments showed up in productive rearrangements about 87% or about 30% of the time in an earlier analysis of approximately 640 of the donors. Most TCR sequences were observed very rarely across donors, whereas some public TCRs were present in many individuals. Because counts were too low, more than 15 rarely observed V segments, including chromosome 9 orphons, were left out of the earlier analysis of approximately 580 of the donors.

The germline V gene supplies CDR1 SQVTM and CDR2 ANQGSEA. The CDR3 has 14 amino acids, counting the end cysteine and phenylalanine. CDR3 DNA only is kept here, 42 bases in frame from base 1. Library generation was performed with the immunoSEQ multiplex PCR assay. The multiplex PCR relied on a mix of 60 forward primers for TCR Vbeta segments and 13 reverse primers for TCR Jbeta segments. The CDR3 region of rearranged TCR beta genes was amplified from genomic DNA by a multiplex PCR assay. The Illumina HiSeq System was used to sequence the amplified TCR beta libraries as 87-base-pair reads. The study's processing was this. A later analysis counted approximately 84 million unique TCR beta chains across the 666 repertoires, and about 10 million of these chains were shared by at least two donors. A nearest-neighbor algorithm error-corrected the raw reads and collapsed the reads into unique sequences, merging closely related sequences to remove PCR and sequencing errors. Alignment of CDR3 sequences to IMGT reference sequences was used to assign V, D and J gene segments. For a sequence to be retained, a match of at least six nucleotides was required to both a V gene segment and a J gene segment. A rearrangement was called productive if the CDR3 had no stop codons and remained in frame with V and J, and every other rearrangement was called non-productive. Following IMGT convention, CDR3 was defined as the stretch from the second conserved V-encoded cysteine up to the conserved J-encoded phenylalanine. In an earlier analysis of roughly 610 of the donors, sequences lacking an unambiguous match to a single V gene segment were excluded. An earlier analysis of several hundred of the donors called V segments functional above 56.7% productive rearrangements and segregating when the between-donor standard deviation exceeded 5%. To diagnose cytomegalovirus status from the catalog of TCR beta chain sequences, a statistical classification framework was built. V and J gene assignment, in a later analysis, came from comparing TCR nucleotide sequences with IMGT/GENE-DB human TR gene sequences. In a later analysis, CDR3 sequences and most-parsimonious VDJ recombination scenarios were assigned using the TCRdist pipeline. In a later analysis, every TCR beta chain was defined by the combination of its CDR3 amino acid sequence and its V-gene family, and reads without a unique V-gene family were dropped. A later analysis removed 500 to 600 highly shared, low-generation-probability nucleotide sequences to deal with suspected cross-contamination and a sequencing artifact. In a later analysis, a clonal expansion index was calculated for each public chain from normalized within-repertoire ranks of inferred template counts. In a later analysis, generation probabilities were computed using a VDJ recombination model fitted to out-of-frame rearrangements, and the results were checked against IGoR. Hypergeometric tests were used in a later analysis to score TCR-TCR, TCR-HLA and TCR-CMV co-occurrence, with a repertoire-size bias correction applied to the TCR pairs. False discovery rates were estimated in a later analysis by permuting HLA or CMV assignments 20 times. A later analysis grouped co-occurring TCRs with DBSCAN, adding TCRdist sequence similarity when clustering within HLA-allele-positive subsets. Co-occurrence clustering excluded repertoires with fewer than 30,000 or more than 120,000 public chains, plus five with anomalous nucleotide sharing. The source is immuneACCESS, and TCRdb retained only in-frame sequences with V and J called. Part of the clones is not carried over; for the studies checked, unresolved V genes explain less than half of this, and the remainder is unexplained. V and J calls and clone size are copied from that table; D and trimming were computed from the DNA. The table for this sample lists 100,000 to 150,000 clones; 75% to 85% of them were counted only once. The top ten constitute approximately 9.6% of the sample.

Here the chain combines TRBV29-1 and TRBJ2-5; the central 8 bases match TRBD2. TRBJ2-7 matches the DNA end more closely, so the J call is doubtful. This clonotype was sampled from a woman in her fifties or sixties in good health and CMV-seropositive. The sequenced sample consisted of PBMCs. At the DNA level, the sequence is TGCAGCGTTGTCGGGGGGGCCAACTCCTACGAGCAGTACTTC. This translates into CSVVGGANSYEQYF.